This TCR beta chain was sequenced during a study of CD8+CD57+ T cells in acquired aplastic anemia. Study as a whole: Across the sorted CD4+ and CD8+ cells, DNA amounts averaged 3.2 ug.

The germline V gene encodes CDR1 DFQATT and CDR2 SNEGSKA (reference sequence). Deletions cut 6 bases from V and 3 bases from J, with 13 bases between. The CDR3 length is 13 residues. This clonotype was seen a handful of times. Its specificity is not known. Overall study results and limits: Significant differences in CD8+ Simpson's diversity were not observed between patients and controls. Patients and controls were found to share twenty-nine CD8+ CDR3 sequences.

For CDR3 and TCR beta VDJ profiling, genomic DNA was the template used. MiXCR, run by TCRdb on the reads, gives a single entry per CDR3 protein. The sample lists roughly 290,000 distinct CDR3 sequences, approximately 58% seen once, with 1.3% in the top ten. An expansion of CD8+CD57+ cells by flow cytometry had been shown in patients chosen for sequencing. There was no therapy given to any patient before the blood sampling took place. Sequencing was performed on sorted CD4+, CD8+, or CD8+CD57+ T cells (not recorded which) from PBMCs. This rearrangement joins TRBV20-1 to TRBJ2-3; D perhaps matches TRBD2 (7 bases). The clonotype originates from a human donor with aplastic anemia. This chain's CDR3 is CSAQSGTTDTQYF. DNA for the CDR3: TGCAGTGCCCAAAGCGGGACAACAGATACGCAGTATTTT.